These 3 T cell receptor beta chains share one sample of origin, sequenced in a study of post-analysis software for immune sequencing data. Each TCR beta cDNA library carried unique molecular identifiers. TCRdb processed the PCR reads anew with MiXCR; each CDR3 protein has one entry. The data hold about 810,000 distinct CDR3 sequences, with 53% observed a single time. General study points: Comparison of patients with controls showed about 5 TRBV segments more frequent in patients, TRBV5-6, TRBV5-1 and TRBV20-1 among them.

Their antigens are not known. Material: blood. The source is a girl aged 5-17 years with multiple sclerosis.

The gene calls are TRBV5-1 and TRBJ1-4, with D possibly matching TRBD1 (6 bases). Germline values: CDR1 SGHRS, CDR2 YFSETQ. Trimming took 2 bases from V and 0 from J, leaving 8 bases between them. The CDR3 is 15 amino acids. The CDR3 here is CASSFGQPTNEKLFF. Here the CDR3 DNA reads TGCGCCAGCAGCTTCGGACAGCCAACTAATGAAAAACTGTTTTTT.

The chain uses TRBV20-1 and TRBJ2-4; a possible D gene is TRBD2 (5 bases). The CDR3 contains 13 residues. Trimming removed 3 bases from V and 8 bases from J, with 14 bases in between. Germline CDR1 and CDR2: DFQATT and SNEGSKA (reference sequence). CDR3 region: CSAREDARDIQYF. CDR3 DNA sequence: TGCAGTGCTAGGGAGGATGCCCGTGACATTCAGTACTTC.

The DNA for the CDR3 is TGTGCCAGCAGGATCGGGATCAACGGGCCGCAGTATTTT. It is translated as CASRIGINGPQYF. J is TRBJ2-3 and V is TRBV7-3; a weak D match, TRBD2 (5 bases). The CDR3 has 13 residues. V lost 6 bases, J lost 10 bases, and 17 bases lay in between. Germline CDR1 and CDR2: SGHTA and FQGTGA. Full variable domain (missing parts from reference TRBV7-3 and TRBJ2-3): GAGVSQTPSNKVTEKGKYVELRCDPISGHTALYWYRQSLGQGPEFLIYFQGTGAADDSGLPNDRFFAVRPEGSVSTLKIQRTERGDSAVYLCASRIGINGPQYFGPGTRLTVL.